Included here is one TCR beta chain sequence, with context. One end of the junction varies from germline; a read error may be responsible. The sample comes from a study of blood T cell repertoires in COVID-19. Method: immunoSEQ multiplex PCR; TCRdb's copy keeps in-frame clones and lacks some. The sample holds fewer than 450,000 clones, about 91% seen once. The receptor's source is a woman in her forties or fifties with COVID-19, enrolled during active disease. Sequenced input: peripheral blood.

The CDR3 here is CASSQDGGGGAHYF. For the CDR3, the DNA is TGTGCCAGCAGCCAAGATGGGGGCGGGGGCGCGCACTATTTT. The genes are TRBV3-1 (or the pseudogene TRBV3-2) and TRBJ2-3, with D maybe TRBD2 (7 bases). Germline loops: CDR1 LGHDT, CDR2 YNNKEL (reference sequence). This CDR3 has 14 residues.